What follows is one TCR beta chain and its context. Its binding antigen is unknown. No base quality values were provided; no much bigger clone lies one nucleotide off. Deletion took 5 bases off V and 5 bases off J, with a span of 13 bases between the germline ends. The germline V gene provides CDR1 SQVTM and CDR2 ANQGSEA. The CDR3 holds 13 amino acids from the cysteine to the phenylalanine. CDR3 DNA is the only sequence kept; it has 39 bases, read in frame from the first base. The source of the sample is a study of identifying expanded T cells in peripheral blood (dated by TCRdb to about 2019). As for the study more broadly: Four technical replicates, made by sequencing separate aliquots from the same pool of genomic DNA, were compared pairwise.

TCRbeta CDR3 regions were profiled with the immunoSEQ Assay using bias-controlled multiplex PCR amplification of genomic DNA. The authors processed their data as follows. To quantify the absolute abundance of each unique TCRbeta CDR3 region, the sequences were collapsed and filtered. Differential abundance was tested with two models: a binomial (Fisher-equivalent) model and a beta-binomial model that adds time-dependent variance fitted from healthy donors. Clones with fewer than 5 combined templates were removed, and differential abundance was called for clones with a Benjamini-Hochberg FDR below 0.01. In the beta-binomial model, variance was expressed as a function of the total template count across the two samples, in the form v = (b*log(k)+a)^2. As stored in TCRdb, this immuneACCESS dataset retains in-frame rearrangements with V and J assigned. A fraction of the clones does not appear; measured against another copy, unresolved V genes explain less than half of the discrepancy, and the remainder lacks a known reason. V and J calls and clone size are those listed in that table; D and trimming were worked out from the DNA. This sample lists roughly 56,000 clones; over 80% were detected once. The ten largest clones add up to about 15% of the sample.

No immune events, such as infections, were documented for the healthy donors during the collection period. Healthy-donor blood repertoires served as a training cohort to calibrate time-dependent variance in a beta-binomial model of T-cell clone differential abundance. The training cohort included some ten healthy donors, of whom 3 were female and 7 were male. The donors were between roughly 25 and 64 years old, with an average age of approximately 47 years. Whole blood from each healthy donor was obtained from a commercial supplier and was collected at three time points roughly 13 days apart. For immunosequencing, genomic DNA was extracted from unsorted whole blood. The study at large found these results: The authors expected that over much longer intervals, such as months to years, biological variance in healthy repertoires might increase even further. Both the number of clones called differentially abundant and the false-positive rate were significantly reduced by the beta-binomial model across all healthy-donor time intervals. Approximately 1.2 differentially abundant clones were flagged by the binomial model between technical replicates, whereas about 15 and 18 were flagged over about two weeks and four weeks, respectively. For all healthy donors, the variance in clone template counts between approximately 2-week samples rose significantly as total template count increased.

This TCR came from a person aged 18-70 years in good health. Sequenced sample: blood. Here the chain combines TRBV29-1 and TRBJ2-1, with TRBD2 as a weak D call on 5 bases. The CDR3 loop reads CSVPPERHNEQFF. The nucleotides read TGCAGCGTTCCCCCCGAGCGGCACAATGAGCAGTTCTTC.